This passage covers 18 T cell receptor beta chains from one sample sequenced in a study of T cell repertoires in cytomegalovirus infection. No antigen is known for these receptors. TCRdb reprocessed the reads with MiXCR, giving one entry per CDR3 protein. The sample has about 220,000 distinct CDR3 sequences, roughly 34% seen once. The specimen was CD8+ T cells from cultured PBMCs, collected from culture after CMV antigen stimulation. The receptor source for this set is a human donor in good health (CMV status not recorded). Some clones in this sample may be carry-over from other donors' samples.

This clonotype has just one count. The junction shows a germline mismatch at one end, possibly a read error. The chain recombines TRBV7-9 with TRBJ1-3; no firm D call. This CDR3 is built from 16 residues. CDR1 and CDR2 from the germline V gene are SEHNR and FQNEAQ (reference sequence). In nucleotides, the CDR3 is TGTGCCAACAGCCTCATGGGTTGGAGCTCTGGAAACACCATATATTTT. The encoded protein is CANSLMGWSSGNTIYF.

The gene calls are TRBV7-6 and TRBJ2-1; 7 bases map to TRBD1. The CDR3 is made up of 13 amino acids. The germline V gene encodes CDR1 SGHVS and CDR2 FNYEAQ. The ends lost 4 bases at V and 7 bases at J; junction bases unmatched: 4. In nucleotides, the CDR3 is TGTGCCAGCAGCTCGACAGGGAAAAATGAGCAGTTCTTC. Translation gives CASSSTGKNEQFF.

The chain uses TRBV7-3 and TRBJ2-7, with D possibly being TRBD1 or TRBD2 (5 bases each). Germline loops: CDR1 SGHTA, CDR2 FQGTGA. The CDR3 totals 15 residues. The ends were cut back, 5 bases at V and 2 bases at J, with 16 bases in the middle. The CDR3, as DNA: TGTGCCAGCAGCCCCGATGGGGGTCCCCCCTACGAGCAGTACTTC. Protein sequence: CASSPDGGPPYEQYF.

In this sample, this clonotype turned up a few times. The rearrangement joins TRBV7-9 to TRBJ2-1; D tentatively reads TRBD1 or TRBD2 (5 bases each). This CDR3 region has 16 residues. Germline V gene lookup returns CDR1 SEHNR and CDR2 FQNEAQ (reference sequence). V was trimmed by 3 bases and J by 7 bases, leaving 19 bases between them. The CDR3 protein is CASSFPPGPPGNEQFF. The CDR3 DNA follows: TGTGCCAGCAGCTTCCCACCGGGACCACCGGGAAATGAGCAGTTCTTC.

This sequence joins TRBV27 and TRBJ2-1; TRBD1 or TRBD2 may be the D gene (5 bases each). V was cut by 8 bases and J by 12 bases, with 17 bases left in between. Looked up from germline, CDR1 is MNHEY and CDR2 is SMNVEV (reference sequence). The CDR3 covers 12 residues. As DNA, the CDR3 is TGTGCCAGCGGGTCGGGGCACTCCGGGCAGTTCTTC. This encodes CASGSGHSGQFF.

The V call is TRBV29-1, the J call TRBJ2-7, with D unclear. The CDR3 has 10 amino acids. The germline gives CDR1 SQVTM, CDR2 ANQGSEA. V was pared by 0 bases and J by 3 bases, with 0 bases between. CDR3 in amino acids: CSVEDYEQYF. Written as DNA, the CDR3 is TGCAGCGTTGAAGACTACGAGCAGTACTTC.

In its sample, this clonotype was seen a few times. DNA for the CDR3: TGTGCCATCAGAACCGGGACTAGCGGGATCAATGAGCAGTTCTTC. Amino acids: CAIRTGTSGINEQFF. This chain links TRBV10-3 with TRBJ2-1, with 13 nucleotides matching TRBD2. V was clipped by 6 bases and J by 6 bases; unmatched bases: 5. Germline values: CDR1 ENHRY, CDR2 SYGVKD. The CDR3 covers 15 residues.

This chain connects TRBV28 to TRBJ1-5; D gene ambiguous. In germline, CDR1 is MDHEN, CDR2 SYDVKM. The CDR3 sequence is 13 residues long. With 8 bases removed from V and 0 bases from J, the gap between germline ends came to 8 bases. CDR3 sequence (DNA): TGTGCCAGCCTATCGGATAGCAATCAGCCCCAGCATTTT. Translating gives CASLSDSNQPQHF.

The table lists this clonotype with a few counts. The chain joins TRBV7-4 to TRBJ2-7; 9 bases are a match to TRBD2. The CDR3 contains 15 residues. V was clipped by 5 bases and J by 0 bases; unmatched bases: 5. Germline values: CDR1 SGHVT, CDR2 SQSDAQ. This CDR3 is CASSPRLADSYEQYF. In DNA form, the CDR3 reads TGTGCCAGCAGCCCGAGACTAGCGGACTCCTACGAGCAGTACTTC.

The chain carries TRBV20-1 and TRBJ2-1; D unclear. The CDR3 is 13 amino acids. V was trimmed by 6 bases and J by 0 bases, leaving 9 bases between them. Germline CDR1 is DFQATT and CDR2 is SNEGSKA (reference sequence). DNA for the CDR3: TGCAGTGCCATCGTCCCCTCCTACAATGAGCAGTTCTTC. It yields the protein CSAIVPSYNEQFF.

This clonotype was counted only a few times. The chain is built from TRBV11-2 and TRBJ2-1; 9 positions match TRBD1. V lost 4 bases, J lost 4 bases, and 8 bases stayed unmatched. This CDR3 contains 16 residues. The germline CDR1 and CDR2 sequences are SGHAT and FQNNGV. The DNA for the CDR3 is TGTGCCAGCAGCTCCCCGGACAGGGGAAGGTACAATGAGCAGTTCTTC. Translation: CASSSPDRGRYNEQFF.

The table lists this clonotype with a few counts. The rearrangement joins TRBV7-2 to TRBJ1-2; the D is unclear. Germline V gene data show CDR1 as SGHTA and CDR2 as FQGNSA. CDR3 length: 14 amino acids. The germline V and J ends were trimmed by 1 base and 4 bases, with 10 bases remaining between them. In DNA form, the CDR3 reads TGTGCCAGCAGCTTAGAACAGAACTCCTATGGCTACACCTTC. Amino acids: CASSLEQNSYGYTF.

The rearrangement joins TRBV27 to TRBJ1-2; tentative D call: TRBD1 (6 bases). The germline V gene has CDR1 MNHEY and CDR2 SMNVEV (reference sequence). The V and J ends lost 5 bases and 3 bases respectively, with 16 bases between them. This CDR3 spans 15 amino acids. CDR3 bases: TGTGCCAGCAGTCCCAGGACAGCCTTCGACTATGGCTACACCTTC. Protein sequence: CASSPRTAFDYGYTF.

The chain carries TRBV28 and TRBJ1-5; no definite D call. With 1 base removed from V and 11 bases from J, the gap between germline ends came to 9 bases. The CDR3 contains 12 residues. Germline V lookup: CDR1 MDHEN, CDR2 SYDVKM. The CDR3 nucleotides are TGTGCCAGCAGTTTATATACCTCAGCCCAGCATTTT. This translates into CASSLYTSAQHF.

This chain joins TRBV5-1 and TRBJ2-7; D may match TRBD1 or TRBD2 (5 bases each). The V gene's germline CDR1 is SGHRS and CDR2 YFSETQ. Trimming pared 3 bases from V and 2 bases from J, leaving 12 bases between. The CDR3 contains 14 residues. The CDR3 loop is CASSSGTFTYEQYF. The CDR3 DNA sequence: TGCGCCAGCAGCTCCGGGACGTTCACCTACGAGCAGTACTTC.

The chain has TRBV7-6 and TRBJ2-7; 8 bases are a match to TRBD2. This CDR3 spans 14 amino acids. V was pared by 4 bases and J by 4 bases, with 6 bases of the junction left unmatched. CDR1 is SGHVS, CDR2 FNYEAQ, per germline. This CDR3 is CASSSPLAVYEQYF. CDR3 coding DNA: TGTGCCAGCAGCTCCCCACTAGCGGTTTACGAGCAGTACTTC.

This chain links TRBV4-1 with TRBJ2-1; a weak D match, TRBD2 (5 bases). In germline, CDR1 is MGHRA, CDR2 YSYEKL. The CDR3 runs to 15 residues. The ends were cut back, 0 bases at V and 0 bases at J, with 6 bases in the middle. The chain's CDR3 is CASSQETSSYNEQFF. The DNA for the CDR3 is TGCGCCAGCAGCCAAGAAACTAGCTCCTACAATGAGCAGTTCTTC.

J is TRBJ2-7 and V is TRBV20-1; a possible D gene is TRBD1 (6 bases). V was clipped by 0 bases and J by 0 bases, with 18 bases between them. The germline gives CDR1 DFQATT, CDR2 SNEGSKA (reference sequence). The CDR3 is 17 amino acids. In DNA, the CDR3 is TGCAGTGCTAGAGAGCCAGGGGAACCGACTTACTCCTACGAGCAGTACTTC. Its translation is CSAREPGEPTYSYEQYF.